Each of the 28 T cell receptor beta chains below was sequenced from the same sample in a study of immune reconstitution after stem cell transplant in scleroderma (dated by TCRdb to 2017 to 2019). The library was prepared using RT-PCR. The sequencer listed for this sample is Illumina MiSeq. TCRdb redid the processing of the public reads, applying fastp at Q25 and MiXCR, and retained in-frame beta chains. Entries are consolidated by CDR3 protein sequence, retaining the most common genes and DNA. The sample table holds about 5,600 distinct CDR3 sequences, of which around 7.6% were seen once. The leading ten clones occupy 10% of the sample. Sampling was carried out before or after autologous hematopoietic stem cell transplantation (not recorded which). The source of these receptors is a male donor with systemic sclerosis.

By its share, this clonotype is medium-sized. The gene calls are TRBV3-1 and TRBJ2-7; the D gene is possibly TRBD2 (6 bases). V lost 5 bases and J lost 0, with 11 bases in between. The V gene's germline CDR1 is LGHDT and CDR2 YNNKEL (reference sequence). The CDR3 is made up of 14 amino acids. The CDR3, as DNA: TGTGCCAGCAGCACCGGGGACTTCTCCTACGAGCAGTACTTC. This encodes CASSTGDFSYEQYF.

The CDR3: CASSLETPSWMNTEAFF. The CDR3 region has the DNA TGTGCCAGCAGCTTGGAGACTCCTTCTTGGATGAACACTGAAGCTTTCTTT. The rearrangement uses TRBV5-5 and TRBJ1-1; D gene uncertain. Trimming took 0 bases from V and 0 from J, leaving 15 bases between them. Germline-derived CDR1 and CDR2 are SGHKS and YYEKEE (reference sequence). This CDR3 has 17 residues.

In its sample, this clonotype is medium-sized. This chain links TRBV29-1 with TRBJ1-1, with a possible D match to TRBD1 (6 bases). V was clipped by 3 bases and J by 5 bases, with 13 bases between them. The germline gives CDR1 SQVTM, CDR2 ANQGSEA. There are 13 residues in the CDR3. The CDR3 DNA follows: TGCAGCGTTGAGTCATTAGGACAGACTGAAGCTTTCTTT. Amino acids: CSVESLGQTEAFF.

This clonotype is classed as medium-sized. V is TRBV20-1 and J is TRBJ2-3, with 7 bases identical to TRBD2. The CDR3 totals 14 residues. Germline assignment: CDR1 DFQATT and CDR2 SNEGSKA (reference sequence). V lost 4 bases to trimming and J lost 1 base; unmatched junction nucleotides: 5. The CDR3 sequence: CSATGLDGTDTQYF. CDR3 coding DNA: TGCAGTGCTACCGGACTAGATGGCACAGATACGCAGTATTTT.

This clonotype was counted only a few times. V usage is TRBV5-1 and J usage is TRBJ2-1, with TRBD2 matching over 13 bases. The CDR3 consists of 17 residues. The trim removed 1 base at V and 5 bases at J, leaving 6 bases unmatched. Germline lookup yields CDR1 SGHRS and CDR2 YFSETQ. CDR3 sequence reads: CASSLSRLAGGHNEQFF. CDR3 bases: TGCGCCAGCAGCTTGTCCCGACTAGCGGGGGGACACAATGAGCAGTTCTTC.

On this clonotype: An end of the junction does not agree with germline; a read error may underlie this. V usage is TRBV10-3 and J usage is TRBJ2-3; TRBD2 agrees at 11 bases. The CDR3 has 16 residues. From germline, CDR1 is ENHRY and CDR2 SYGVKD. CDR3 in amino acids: CVISFGTSGYTDTQYF. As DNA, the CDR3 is TGTGTCATCAGTTTCGGGACTAGCGGATACACAGATACGCAGTATTTT.

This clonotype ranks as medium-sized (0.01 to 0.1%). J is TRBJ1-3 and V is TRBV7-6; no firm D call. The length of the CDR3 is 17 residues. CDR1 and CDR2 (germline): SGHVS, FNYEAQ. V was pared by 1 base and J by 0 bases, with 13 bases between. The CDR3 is CASSLEGLGSSGNTIYF. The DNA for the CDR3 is TGTGCCAGCAGCTTAGAAGGTTTAGGTTCCTCTGGAAACACCATATATTTT.

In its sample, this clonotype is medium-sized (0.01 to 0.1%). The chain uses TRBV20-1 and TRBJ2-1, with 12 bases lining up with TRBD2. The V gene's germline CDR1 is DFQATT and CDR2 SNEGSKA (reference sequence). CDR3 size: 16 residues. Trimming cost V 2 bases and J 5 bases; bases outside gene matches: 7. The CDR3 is CSARPTSGGRDNEQFF. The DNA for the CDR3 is TGCAGTGCTAGACCCACTAGCGGGGGGCGGGACAATGAGCAGTTCTTC.

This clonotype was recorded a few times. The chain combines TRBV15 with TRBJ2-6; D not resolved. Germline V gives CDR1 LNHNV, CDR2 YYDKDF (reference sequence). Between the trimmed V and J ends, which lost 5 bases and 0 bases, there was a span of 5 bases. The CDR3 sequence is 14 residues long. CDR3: CATSGPSGANVLTF. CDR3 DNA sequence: TGTGCCACCAGCGGCCCCTCTGGGGCCAACGTCCTGACTTTC.

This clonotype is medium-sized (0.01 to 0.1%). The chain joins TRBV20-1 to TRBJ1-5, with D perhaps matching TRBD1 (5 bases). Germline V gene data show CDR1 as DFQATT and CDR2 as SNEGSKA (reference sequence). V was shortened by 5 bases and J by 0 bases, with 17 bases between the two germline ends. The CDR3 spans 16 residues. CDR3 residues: CSAEPIRQYSNQPQHF. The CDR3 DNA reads TGCAGTGCTGAACCTATCAGACAGTATAGCAATCAGCCCCAGCATTTT.

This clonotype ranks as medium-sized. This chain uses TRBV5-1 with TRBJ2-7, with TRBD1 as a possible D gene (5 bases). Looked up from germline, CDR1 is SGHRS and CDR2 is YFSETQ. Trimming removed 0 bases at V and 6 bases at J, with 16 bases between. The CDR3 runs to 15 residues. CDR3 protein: CASSLVGVRAPEQYF. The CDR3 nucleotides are TGCGCCAGCAGCTTGGTTGGCGTCAGGGCACCCGAGCAGTACTTC.

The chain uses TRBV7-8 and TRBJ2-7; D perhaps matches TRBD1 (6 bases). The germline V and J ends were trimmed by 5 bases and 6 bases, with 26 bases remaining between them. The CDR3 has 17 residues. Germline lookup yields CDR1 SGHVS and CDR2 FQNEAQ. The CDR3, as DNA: TGTGCCAGCAGCCCAGGGGTCGGATCCTACCCCCCTGGCGAGCAGTACTTC. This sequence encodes CASSPGVGSYPPGEQYF.

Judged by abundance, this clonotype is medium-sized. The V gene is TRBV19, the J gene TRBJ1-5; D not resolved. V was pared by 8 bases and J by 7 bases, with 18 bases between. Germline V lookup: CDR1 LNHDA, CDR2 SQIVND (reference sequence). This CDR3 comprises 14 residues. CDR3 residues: CASGKGSGMQPQHF. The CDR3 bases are TGTGCCAGTGGAAAAGGGTCCGGGATGCAGCCCCAGCATTTT.

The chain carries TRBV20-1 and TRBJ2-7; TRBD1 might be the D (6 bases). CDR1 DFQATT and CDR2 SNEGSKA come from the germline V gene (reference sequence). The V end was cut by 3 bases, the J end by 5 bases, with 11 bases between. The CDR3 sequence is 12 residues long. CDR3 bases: TGCAGTGCTAGGCAACAGGGTAACGAGCAGTACTTC. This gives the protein CSARQQGNEQYF.

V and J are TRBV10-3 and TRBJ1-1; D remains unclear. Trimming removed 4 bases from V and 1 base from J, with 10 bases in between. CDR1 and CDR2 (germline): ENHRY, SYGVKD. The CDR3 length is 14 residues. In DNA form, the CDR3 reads TGTGCCATCAGTGTACAAGGATCGAACACTGAAGCTTTCTTT. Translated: CAISVQGSNTEAFF.

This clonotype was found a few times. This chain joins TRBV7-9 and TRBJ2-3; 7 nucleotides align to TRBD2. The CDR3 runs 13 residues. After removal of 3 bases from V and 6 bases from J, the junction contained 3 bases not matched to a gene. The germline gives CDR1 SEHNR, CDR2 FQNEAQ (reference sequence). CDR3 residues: CASSLREPDTQYF. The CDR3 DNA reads TGTGCCAGCAGCTTGCGGGAGCCGGATACGCAGTATTTT.

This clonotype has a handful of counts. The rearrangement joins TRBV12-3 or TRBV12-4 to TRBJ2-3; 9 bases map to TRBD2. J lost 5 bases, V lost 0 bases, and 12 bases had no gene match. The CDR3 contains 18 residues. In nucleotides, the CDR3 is TGTGCCAGCAGTTTAGCGCGTAGTAGCGGGAGACTGAGAGATACGCAGTATTTT. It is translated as CASSLARSSGRLRDTQYF.

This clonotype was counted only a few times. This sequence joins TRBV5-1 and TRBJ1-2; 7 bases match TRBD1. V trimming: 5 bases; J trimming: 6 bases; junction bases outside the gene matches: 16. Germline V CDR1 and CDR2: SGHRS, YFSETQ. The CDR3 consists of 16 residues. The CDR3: CASRQSGTVEGDGYTF. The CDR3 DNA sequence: TGCGCCAGCAGACAATCTGGGACAGTCGAAGGGGATGGCTACACCTTC.

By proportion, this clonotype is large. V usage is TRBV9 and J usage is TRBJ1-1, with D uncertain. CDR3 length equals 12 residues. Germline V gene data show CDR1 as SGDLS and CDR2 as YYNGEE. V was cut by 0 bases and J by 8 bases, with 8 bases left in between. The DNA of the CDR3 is TGTGCCAGCAGCGTAGGCGGGATGGAAGCTTTCTTT. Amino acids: CASSVGGMEAFF.

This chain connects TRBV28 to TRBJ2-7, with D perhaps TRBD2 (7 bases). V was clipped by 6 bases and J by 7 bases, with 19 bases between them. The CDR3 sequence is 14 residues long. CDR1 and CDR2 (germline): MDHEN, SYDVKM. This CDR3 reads CASRGLTGAGEQYF. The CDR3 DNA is TGTGCCAGCAGGGGACTAACGGGGGCAGGGGAGCAGTACTTC. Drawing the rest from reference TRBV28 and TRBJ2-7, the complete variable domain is DVKVTQSSRYLVKRTGEKVFLECVQDMDHENMFWYRQDPGLGLRLIYFSYDVKMKEKGDIPEGYSVSREKKERFSLILESASTNQTSMYLCASRGLTGAGEQYFGPGTRLTVT.

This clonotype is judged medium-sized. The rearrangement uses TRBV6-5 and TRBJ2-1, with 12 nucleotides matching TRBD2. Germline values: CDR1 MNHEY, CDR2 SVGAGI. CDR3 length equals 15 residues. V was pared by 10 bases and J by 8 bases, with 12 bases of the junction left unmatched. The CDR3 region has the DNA TGTGCCACCGAACTAGCGGGAGGCTCGGATTATGAGCAGTTCTTC. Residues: CATELAGGSDYEQFF.

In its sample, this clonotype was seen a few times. CDR3 DNA: TGTGCCAGCAGCTCGGTGCCTTTCCCCCCCATCGAGCAGTACTTC. Amino acid sequence: CASSSVPFPPIEQYF. The chain is built from TRBV7-8 and TRBJ2-7; D remains unclear. With 4 bases removed from V and 6 bases from J, the gap between germline ends came to 19 bases. Germline V CDR1 and CDR2: SGHVS, FQNEAQ. The CDR3 extends over 15 amino acids.

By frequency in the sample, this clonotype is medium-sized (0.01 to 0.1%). CDR3 sequence (DNA): TGCAGCGCCACCCCCGATACGACTAGCGGGAGTCACACCGGGGAGCTGTTTTTT. Protein sequence: CSATPDTTSGSHTGELFF. This chain connects TRBV29-1 to TRBJ2-2; 12 bases map to TRBD2. Germline V gives CDR1 SQVTM, CDR2 ANQGSEA. Losses at the gene ends were 7 bases for V and 3 bases for J; bases not matched to a gene: 15. The CDR3 length is 18 residues.

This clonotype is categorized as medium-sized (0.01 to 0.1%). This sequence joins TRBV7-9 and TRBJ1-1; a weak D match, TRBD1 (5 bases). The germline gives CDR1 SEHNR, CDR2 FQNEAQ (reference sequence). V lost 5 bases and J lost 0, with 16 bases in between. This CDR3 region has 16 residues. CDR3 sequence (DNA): TGTGCCAGCAGCCACGGGAAGCCGGGGGTGAACACTGAAGCTTTCTTT. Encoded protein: CASSHGKPGVNTEAFF.

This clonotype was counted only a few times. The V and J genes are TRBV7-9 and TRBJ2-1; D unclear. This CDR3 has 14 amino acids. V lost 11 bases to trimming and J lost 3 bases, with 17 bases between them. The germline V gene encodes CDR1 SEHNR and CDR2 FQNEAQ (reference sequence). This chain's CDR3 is CAYESSEFYNEQFF. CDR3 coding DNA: TGTGCCTACGAGTCGTCGGAGTTCTACAATGAGCAGTTCTTC.

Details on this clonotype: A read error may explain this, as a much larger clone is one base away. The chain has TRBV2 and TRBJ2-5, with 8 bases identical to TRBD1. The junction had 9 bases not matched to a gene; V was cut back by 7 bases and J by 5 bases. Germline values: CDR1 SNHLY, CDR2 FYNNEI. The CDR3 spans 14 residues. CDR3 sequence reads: CASMAGQVLETQYF. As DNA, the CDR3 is TGTGCCAGCATGGCGGGACAGGTATTGGAGACCCAGTACTTC.

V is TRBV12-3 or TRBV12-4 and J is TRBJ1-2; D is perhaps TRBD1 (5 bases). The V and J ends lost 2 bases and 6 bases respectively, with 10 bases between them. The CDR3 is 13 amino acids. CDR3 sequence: CASSLWGGDGYTF. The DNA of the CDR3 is TGTGCCAGCAGTTTATGGGGAGGGGATGGCTACACCTTC.

This chain's CDR3 is CASSPDRGQPQHF. For the CDR3, the DNA is TGTGCCAGCTCACCGGACAGGGGCCAGCCCCAGCATTTT. The J gene is TRBJ1-5, the V gene TRBV18; 9 nucleotides align to TRBD1. This CDR3 region has 13 residues. Germline lookup yields CDR1 KGHSH and CDR2 LQKENI. V was clipped by 3 bases and J by 7 bases; unmatched bases: 1. Complete variable domain (other parts from reference TRBV18 and TRBJ1-5): NAGVMQNPRHLVRRRGQEARLRCSPMKGHSHVYWYRQLPEEGLKFMVYLQKENIIDESGMPKERFSAEFPKEGPSILRIQQVVRGDSAAYFCASSPDRGQPQHFGDGTRLSIL.